Shown below are 25 T cell receptor beta chains from a single sample sequenced in a study of blood T cells in healthy people across ages. Alongside a J-beta primer mix, a sample-barcoded 5' primer served in a second PCR lasting about 7 to 12 cycles. MiXCR was run by TCRdb on the 5' RACE reads, yielding one entry per CDR3 protein. The profile shows about 780,000 distinct CDR3 sequences, around half of them singletons. Input material: blood. These receptors were taken from an elderly man in good health.

Of note for this clonotype: Mismatch with germline at one junction end may stem from a read error. The chain employs TRBV18 and TRBJ2-3; TRBD2 matches 11 bases. The CDR3 loop spans 20 amino acids. CDR1 and CDR2 from the germline V gene are KGHSH and LQKENI. The CDR3: CASSPLRVPSGRSPTDTRYF. The CDR3 region has the DNA TGTGCCAGCTCACCGTTGAGGGTACCTAGCGGGAGGTCCCCCACAGATACGCGGTATTTT.

This clonotype was seen a handful of times. The chain has TRBV6-2 or TRBV6-3 and TRBJ2-1, with TRBD2 matching 9 bases. Germline-derived CDR1 and CDR2 are MNHEY and SVGEGT. The CDR3 extends over 14 amino acids. J lost 7 bases, V lost 2 bases, and 3 bases had no gene match. This CDR3 reads CASSYIAGENEQFF. In DNA form, the CDR3 reads TGTGCCAGCAGTTACATAGCGGGAGAGAATGAGCAGTTCTTC.

This clonotype showed up just a few times. The chain couples TRBV6-1 to TRBJ2-7, with 11 bases fitting TRBD2. CDR3 length: 15 residues. The germline V gene has CDR1 MNHNS and CDR2 SASEGT. The V and J ends lost 2 bases and 2 bases, in that order; junction bases with no gene match: 2. The CDR3 is CASSETLAGAYEQYF. The CDR3 region has the DNA TGTGCCAGCAGTGAAACACTAGCGGGAGCCTACGAGCAGTACTTC.

This clonotype has a handful of counts. The chain's CDR3 is CASSHAAGLSGANVLTF. CDR3 DNA sequence: TGTGCCAGCAGCCACGCCGCGGGTTTATCTGGGGCCAACGTCCTGACTTTC. The rearrangement joins TRBV7-2 to TRBJ2-6; D might be TRBD2 (5 bases). The CDR3 totals 17 residues. Germline V CDR1 and CDR2: SGHTA, FQGNSA. V was shortened by 5 bases and J by 1 base, with 15 bases between the two germline ends.

This clonotype was detected only a few times. The rearrangement links TRBV6-1 to TRBJ2-1, with 10 bases fitting TRBD2. Losses at the gene ends were 2 bases for V and 7 bases for J; bases not matched to a gene: 5. Germline V gives CDR1 MNHNS, CDR2 SASEGT. The CDR3 runs to 15 residues. The CDR3 loop is CASSESLAGINEQFF. CDR3 DNA sequence: TGTGCCAGCAGTGAATCACTAGCGGGGATTAATGAGCAGTTCTTC.

In this sample, this clonotype turned up a few times. The chain joins TRBV6-2 or TRBV6-3 to TRBJ2-7, with a weak D call TRBD2 (5 bases). V lost 6 bases, J lost 2 bases, and 14 bases lay in between. Germline lookup yields CDR1 MNHEY and CDR2 SVGEGT. This CDR3 has 14 amino acids. This CDR3 is CASSPSGVTYEQYF. The CDR3 DNA sequence: TGTGCCAGCAGCCCCAGCGGAGTTACCTACGAGCAGTACTTC.

This clonotype was counted only a few times. V gene TRBV10-3 combines with J gene TRBJ2-7, with 7 bases aligning to TRBD1. Germline assignment: CDR1 ENHRY and CDR2 SYGVKD. The CDR3 loop spans 12 amino acids. V lost 5 bases to trimming and J lost 9 bases; unmatched junction nucleotides: 7. CDR3 protein: CAISPGQEAQYF. CDR3 nucleotides: TGTGCCATCAGTCCCGGACAGGAAGCGCAGTACTTC.

The chain has TRBV7-9 and TRBJ2-1, with unresolved D. The CDR3 runs to 15 residues. The V end lost 1 base, the J end lost 2 bases, and 9 bases lay between the germline ends. Germline V gives CDR1 SEHNR, CDR2 FQNEAQ (reference sequence). The CDR3 DNA reads TGTGCCAGCAGCTTAGACGGGCTAACCTACAATGAGCAGTTCTTC. Translating gives CASSLDGLTYNEQFF.

About this clonotype itself: Relative to the germline gene, one junction end is altered; a read error may explain this. The chain recombines TRBV7-6 with TRBJ2-1, with D possibly matching TRBD2 (6 bases). CDR1 and CDR2 from the germline V gene are SGHVS and FNYEAQ. The CDR3 runs to 14 residues. The CDR3 bases are TGTGCCAGCAGCGTAGCCCAGGGAGGTTACGAGCAGTTCTTC. Protein: CASSVAQGGYEQFF.

The chain couples TRBV12-3 or TRBV12-4 to TRBJ2-1; TRBD2 matches 13 bases. The CDR3 covers 14 residues. The ends lost 6 bases at V and 7 bases at J; junction bases unmatched: 3. CDR3 bases: TGTGCCAGCAGAACTAGCGGGGGGGGGAATGAGCAGTTCTTC. Amino acids: CASRTSGGGNEQFF.

There are a few counts of this clonotype. The CDR3 DNA follows: TGTGCCAGCAGTCATCGACAGACTAGCACAGATACGCAGTATTTT. Protein sequence: CASSHRQTSTDTQYF. The V gene is TRBV6-5, the J gene TRBJ2-3; TRBD1 is a possible D gene (5 bases). The CDR3 extends over 15 amino acids. The germline V gene has CDR1 MNHEY and CDR2 SVGAGI. With 5 bases removed from V and 0 bases from J, the gap between germline ends came to 12 bases.

The table lists this clonotype with a few counts. The V and J genes are TRBV25-1 and TRBJ1-1; D gene ambiguous. The CDR3 loop spans 11 amino acids. Trimming shortened V by 7 bases and J by 10 bases, and 13 bases separated the two germline ends. Germline-derived CDR1 and CDR2 are MGHDK and SYGVNS. CDR3 region: CASKTAEGAFF. As DNA, the CDR3 is TGTGCCAGCAAAACAGCGGAGGGAGCTTTCTTT. Variable domain in full (rest from reference TRBV25-1 and TRBJ1-1): EADIYQTPRYLVIGTGKKITLECSQTMGHDKMYWYQQDPGMELHLIHYSYGVNSTEKGDLSSESTVSRIRTEHFPLTLESARPSHTSQYLCASKTAEGAFFGQGTRLTVV.

This clonotype was counted a few times. V gene TRBV5-1 combines with J gene TRBJ2-1; 8 bases line up with TRBD1. V lost 4 bases, J lost 10 bases, and 10 bases stayed unmatched. This CDR3 has 14 amino acids. Germline loops: CDR1 SGHRS, CDR2 YFSETQ. CDR3 residues: CASSIGQGPGEQFF. The CDR3 DNA reads TGCGCCAGCAGCATAGGACAGGGCCCGGGCGAGCAGTTCTTC.

Only a few counts were recorded for this clonotype. The chain has TRBV12-3 or TRBV12-4 and TRBJ2-1, with D uncertain. The ends were cut back, 3 bases at V and 0 bases at J, with 12 bases in the middle. This CDR3 is built from 16 residues. CDR3 loop: CASSFGWANSYNEQFF. CDR3 nucleotides: TGTGCCAGCAGTTTTGGGTGGGCCAACTCCTACAATGAGCAGTTCTTC.

This chain joins TRBV5-1 and TRBJ2-7, with 11 bases lining up with TRBD2. CDR1 is SGHRS and CDR2 is YFSETQ in the germline V gene. The CDR3 sequence is 14 residues long. V trimming: 0 bases; J trimming: 4 bases; junction bases outside the gene matches: 0. As DNA, the CDR3 is TGCGCCAGCAGCTTGGCTAGCGGGAGGTACGAGCAGTACTTC. Encoded protein: CASSLASGRYEQYF.

This clonotype was observed at least ten times. The chain recombines TRBV2 with TRBJ2-7; 7 bases are a match to TRBD2. From germline, CDR1 is SNHLY and CDR2 FYNNEI. This CDR3 comprises 14 residues. V shed 8 bases and J 2 bases; nucleotides not matched to a gene: 9. The CDR3 DNA reads as TGTGCCAGCTCCTATGGGGGAGGGACCTACGAGCAGTACTTC. Protein sequence: CASSYGGGTYEQYF. Variable domain in full (rest from reference TRBV2 and TRBJ2-7): EPEVTQTPSHQVTQMGQEVILRCVPISNHLYFYWYRQILGQKVEFLVSFYNNEISEKSEIFDDQFSVERPDGSNFTLKIRSTKLEDSAMYFCASSYGGGTYEQYFGPGTRLTVT.

This clonotype was detected a few times. V and J are TRBV12-3 or TRBV12-4 and TRBJ2-2; D is undetermined. The V gene lost 5 bases and the J gene lost 4 bases, with 5 bases spanning the gap. This CDR3 has 12 residues. The CDR3 spells CASSLPTGELFF. The CDR3 region has the DNA TGTGCCAGCAGTCTCCCCACCGGGGAGCTGTTTTTT.

This chain connects TRBV29-1 to TRBJ2-3; TRBD2 agrees at 12 bases. Germline assignment: CDR1 SQVTM and CDR2 ANQGSEA. V shed 4 bases and J 1 base; nucleotides not matched to a gene: 9. The CDR3 has 17 residues. This CDR3 is CSVAGRLAGGGTDTQYF. The CDR3 DNA follows: TGCAGCGTTGCCGGCCGGCTAGCGGGAGGGGGCACAGATACGCAGTATTTT.

The chain has TRBV20-1 and TRBJ2-7, with 8 positions matching TRBD1. In germline, CDR1 is DFQATT, CDR2 SNEGSKA (reference sequence). Trimming cost V 0 bases and J 2 bases; bases outside gene matches: 3. The CDR3 extends over 14 amino acids. The CDR3 reads CSARDRGQAYEQYF. For the CDR3, the DNA is TGCAGTGCTAGAGACAGGGGACAGGCCTACGAGCAGTACTTC.

This clonotype was seen just once. This chain links TRBV12-3 or TRBV12-4 with TRBJ1-1; 7 positions agree with TRBD1. The V segment lost 7 bases and the J segment 6 bases; nucleotides outside the gene matches: 11. The CDR3 has 14 amino acids. This chain's CDR3 is CASNPVGQYPEAFF. CDR3 coding DNA: TGTGCCAGCAATCCTGTGGGACAGTATCCTGAAGCTTTCTTT.

This clonotype has only a few counts. This rearrangement joins TRBV10-3 to TRBJ1-5, with 8 bases aligning to TRBD1. Germline-derived CDR1 and CDR2 are ENHRY and SYGVKD. Trimming at V came to 10 bases and at J to 7 bases, leaving 9 bases not matched to a gene. The CDR3 is made up of 13 amino acids. The CDR3: CATTGQAQQPQHF. For the CDR3, the DNA is TGTGCCACCACGGGACAGGCACAACAGCCCCAGCATTTT.

This clonotype has a single count. The gene calls are TRBV5-1 and TRBJ2-5; TRBD2 is a possible D gene (5 bases). The end of the DNA is better explained by TRBJ2-7, so the J call may be wrong. Germline lookup yields CDR1 SGHRS and CDR2 YFSETQ. The CDR3 contains 12 residues. The CDR3 nucleotides read TGCGCCAGCAGCCCCGGGGTAAACGAGCAGTACTTC. This gives the protein CASSPGVNEQYF.

The rearrangement links TRBV6-1 to TRBJ2-7; D possibly corresponds to TRBD1 (5 bases). The CDR3 has 13 residues. Trimming shortened V by 3 bases and J by 6 bases, and 12 bases separated the two germline ends. The germline V gene has CDR1 MNHNS and CDR2 SASEGT. Here the CDR3 reads CASSESGLGEQYF. CDR3 bases: TGTGCCAGCAGTGAGTCAGGGCTCGGCGAGCAGTACTTC.

This clonotype was found a few times. J is TRBJ2-1 and V is TRBV7-2, with 15 bases fitting TRBD2. The V and J ends lost 5 bases and 8 bases, in that order; junction bases with no gene match: 10. Germline assignment: CDR1 SGHTA and CDR2 FQGNSA. The CDR3 runs 17 residues. As DNA, the CDR3 is TGTGCCAGCAGCAGAGGACTAGCGGGAGGGCTCGGGTATGAGCAGTTCTTC. It is translated as CASSRGLAGGLGYEQFF.

This clonotype was detected ten times or more. The chain recombines TRBV10-3 with TRBJ2-7; TRBD2 matches at 11 bases. Looked up from germline, CDR1 is ENHRY and CDR2 is SYGVKD. The CDR3 has 16 residues. Trimming took 0 bases from V and 3 from J; bases not matched to a gene: 4. The chain's CDR3 is CAISESIAGGFYEQYF. The CDR3 bases are TGTGCCATCAGTGAGTCGATAGCGGGAGGGTTCTACGAGCAGTACTTC.